This TCR beta chain was captured by sequencing in a study of spatial heterogeneity in lung cancer. This clonotype was seen only a few times. The CDR3 contains 15 residues. The V gene's germline CDR1 is SEHNR and CDR2 FQNEAQ (reference sequence). V lost 2 bases to trimming and J lost 3 bases, with 10 bases between them. MiXCR was run by TCRdb on the 5' RACE reads, yielding one entry per CDR3 protein. The sample has tens of thousands of distinct CDR3 sequences; roughly 10% are singletons. Time point meaning: sample taken at primary tumor resection. Unsorted tumor, nontumor lung tissue or cryopreserved PBMC supplied the whole RNA. The donor group consisted of some 70 patients who had untreated, early-stage non-small cell lung cancer.

This material consisted of PBMCs, taken at surgery. The V and J genes are TRBV7-9 and TRBJ2-2, with D uncertain. The clonotype originates from a male donor with early-stage non-small cell lung cancer. The CDR3 here is CASSLQAADTGELFF. CDR3 sequence (DNA): TGTGCCAGCAGCTTACAAGCCGCCGACACCGGGGAGCTGTTTTTT. The variable domain in full, completed from reference TRBV7-9 and TRBJ2-2, reads DTGVSQNPRHKITKRGQNVTFRCDPISEHNRLYWYRQTLGQGPEFLTYFQNEAQLEKSRLLSDRFSAERPKGSFSTLEIQRTEQGDSAMYLCASSLQAADTGELFFGEGSRLTVL.